The source of this T cell receptor beta chain is a study of molecular identifiers for immune sequencing clone quantification. For the study at large: Replicate experiments divided RNA from about 19,000 or 110,000 naive CD8 cells into five parts and sequenced four.

Turning to this clonotype: Its matching antigen is unknown.

Sorting isolated naive CD8 T cells as CD8+CD4-CCR7+CD45RA+ events. Germline loops: CDR1 LGHNA, CDR2 YSLEER. The CDR3 contains 16 residues. Trimming stripped 4 bases from V and 9 bases from J, with 25 bases between. Bulk TCR libraries were made with methods that had been previously described and with listed TCR primers. TCRdb reprocessed the PCR reads with MiXCR, giving one entry per CDR3 protein. The sample records about 510,000 distinct CDR3 sequences, 20% to 25% being singletons. Whole-study results and caveats: In a background of about a million naive cells, spiked Jurkat TCR RNA from one cell was reportedly detectable.

V is TRBV4-3 and J is TRBJ2-7; the D gene is possibly TRBD2 (6 bases). The source material was naive CD8+ T cells from blood, with Jurkat cell RNA spiked in. Documented subset: FACS-sorted CD8+CD4-CCR7+CD45RA+ naive T cells. The source is a human donor in good health. Some libraries in this study had Jurkat cell RNA spiked in. The CDR3: CASSPGHGTDTSGQYF. DNA for the CDR3: TGCGCCAGCAGCCCGGGGCATGGGACTGATACGTCGGGGCAGTACTTC.